The T cell receptor beta chain described here comes from a study of OX40 agonist ivuxolimab in advanced cancers. The method was immunoSEQ multiplex PCR; TCRdb's version includes in-frame clones alone and lacks a portion of them. The profile covers about 120,000 clones, with roughly nine tenths appearing a single time and around 0.55% taken by the ten largest. Germline V gene data show CDR1 as GTSNPN and CDR2 as SVGIG (reference sequence). V gave up 0 bases and J gave up 4 bases, with 10 bases separating them. The CDR3 consists of 14 residues. Source: CD4+ or CD8+ T cells sorted from blood, taken in a trial of the OX40 agonist ivuxolimab. The TCR originated in an adult with an advanced solid tumor such as melanoma, head and neck, liver or kidney cancer. V gene TRBV30 combines with J gene TRBJ1-3; D is perhaps TRBD1 (5 bases). The CDR3 protein is CAWSVMGRGNTIYF. The CDR3 DNA reads as TGTGCCTGGAGTGTAATGGGGCGAGGAAACACCATATATTTT.